This T cell receptor beta chain was observed in a study of regulatory T cells in long-lasting Graves disease. Study-level findings and limits: Possibly, accuracy suffered from the small sample size. The study found lower TCR diversity in persistent Graves' patients than in newly diagnosed ones.

This clonotype was seen at least ten times. What it binds is unknown. Libraries of TCR beta came from iRepertoire HTBI primers plus Arm-PCR of CDR3 regions. One entry per CDR3 protein results from TCRdb running MiXCR on the multiplex PCR reads. The table includes around 400,000 distinct CDR3 sequences, approximately 10% detected once. Germline CDR1 reads MNHNS; CDR2 reads SASEGT. The CDR3 totals 12 residues. With 5 bases removed from V and 6 bases from J, the gap between germline ends came to 9 bases. As to time point: newly diagnosed GD, antithyroid drugs for less than 3 months. Scientists built the TCR library using RNA that was extracted from PBMCs. These records were also assigned to another study, of T cells in Graves' hyperthyroidism and ophthalmopathy. According to that study: Most thyroid-expanded clonotypes above 0.001 were also found in blood. From stable hyperthyroidism, ophthalmopathy was separated by a 13 V-J model.

This rearrangement joins TRBV6-1 to TRBJ2-3; D possibly corresponds to TRBD1 (6 bases). This TCR was recovered from a woman between 18 and 29 years old with Graves disease. The material was peripheral blood mononuclear cells (PBMCs), obtained at new diagnosis, from a patient treated with antithyroid drugs. The CDR3 sequence is CASSTQGDTQYF. DNA for the CDR3: TGTGCCAGCAGTACCCAGGGGGATACGCAGTATTTT.